The present T cell receptor (beta chain) was sequenced within a study of T cells after yellow fever vaccination (dated by TCRdb to between 2017 and 2020). Regarding the research as a whole: The SMART-Seq v4 Ultra Low Input RNA kit was used to prepare libraries from fractions with low cell numbers. To track T-cell clones before and after primary and booster YFV17D yellow fever vaccination, bulk TCR alpha and beta repertoires were sequenced longitudinally. The cohort comprised two healthy male donors, one aged 18 to 30 and one aged 30 to 39 years. Blood was drawn at multiple timepoints before and after primary and secondary immunization, with bulk PBMC replicates and cell subsets isolated.

Of note for this clonotype: What antigen it recognizes has not been identified. Within one base of it there is no much larger clone, and no base qualities were kept.

Counted from cysteine to phenylalanine, this CDR3 has 17 amino acids. The sequence is cut down to CDR3 DNA, 51 bases in frame from base 1. The junction shows trimming of 5 bases on V and 0 bases on J, and the gene matches do not reach 11 bases of it. In the germline V gene, CDR1 corresponds to SGHTA and CDR2 to FQGNSA. General conclusions and limits of the study: A small fraction of clonotypes appeared in both the CD4 and CD8 compartments, likely as a result of convergent recombination. The study included only two donors, which limits how far the findings can be generalized. The secondary T-cell response was weaker than the primary response but faster, peaking on day 5 instead of day 15. Most clones expanded after primary vaccination were re-detected after the booster (almost 98% of CD4 and around 86% of CD8), suggesting broad memory maintenance. Because abundant contaminating clonotypes from the bulk population could be contained in FACS-sorted repertoires, computational filtering was required.

TCR cDNA was made using 5'RACE template switching, a step that added a universal primer site and unique molecular identifiers. Priming for cDNA synthesis came from both the TCR alpha and TCR beta constant segments. Libraries were amplified in two PCR steps, with sample barcodes and sequencing adapters added in the second step. Sequencing of libraries was performed on Illumina HiSeq 2500 (2x100 bp) or NovaSeq (2x150 bp). The source study handled its data this way. Demultiplexing of reads and collapsing into UMI consensus sequences were performed with MIGEC, and V(D)J alignment was carried out with MiXCR. Using edgeR on replicate PBMC samples, clonotypes were called vaccine-responding if FDR was below 0.01 and the log2 fold change was above 5 up to day 15. CD4 or CD8 identity was assigned to each bulk clonotype according to whether the clonotype was present at higher abundance in the sequenced CD4 repertoire or the sequenced CD8 repertoire. Using fastp trimming at Q25 and MiXCR clonotype assembly, TCRdb reanalyzed the public sequencing data and kept in-frame beta chains. All rows with the same CDR3 protein become a single entry with the most common DNA and genes. The V and J calls reflect TCRdb's pipeline rather than the authors' work. This sample lists around 350,000 distinct CDR3 sequences; roughly 12% were detected once. The ten largest clones add up to roughly 18% of the sample.

The sample's treatment or condition label is to be understood as: live attenuated yellow fever vaccine strain. At each blood-draw timepoint, two biological replicates of bulk PBMCs were collected. A standard Ficoll-Paque protocol was used to isolate PBMCs from peripheral blood. TriZol was used to extract RNA from bulk PBMCs, from CD4 and CD8 fractions, and from dextramer-positive and dextramer-negative fractions. The chain links TRBV7-2 with TRBJ2-3, and 7 junction bases match TRBD2. The sequence derives from a man between 18 and 35 years old who received the YFV17D yellow fever vaccine. The material sequenced was PBMCs, taken on the day of the first yellow fever vaccination. This receptor has the CDR3 CASSGLAYGGSTDTQYF. The DNA sequence reads TGTGCCAGCAGCGGCCTAGCTTACGGGGGGAGCACAGATACGCAGTATTTT.